A selection of T cell receptor beta chains follows, all from one sample in a study of chemoradiotherapy in HPV16-positive cancers. Repertoires were generated with immunoSEQ multiplex PCR, while TCRdb's copy carries only in-frame clones and drops some. The table includes about 68,000 clones, almost 90% detected once. The source material was blood, sampled from a patient who underwent chemoradiotherapy. All receptors derive from a human donor with HPV-associated anogenital cancer. Each CDR3 is given with its conserved first and last residue. The D gene is left open where the match is weak. The listing skips clone size in some rows; elsewhere it reads once, few, many or a size class.

clone_size d_call j_call v_call cdr3_nt cdr3_aa
- - TRBJ2-5 TRBV10-2 TGCGCCAGCAGTGAACCCGGGGAAAGAGAGACCCAGTACTTC CASSEPGERETQYF
few - TRBJ2-2 TRBV7-9 TGTGCCAGCAGCATACAGGGGAACACCGGGGAGCTGTTTTTT CASSIQGNTGELFF
once TRBD1 TRBJ2-7 TRBV5-4 TGTGCCAGCAGCTTGCGACAGGGCCCCTACGAGCAGTACTTC CASSLRQGPYEQYF
- TRBD2 TRBJ2-3 TRBV2 TGTGCCAGTGTGCAACCGACTAGCGGGGGGGCAGATACGCAGTATTTT CASVQPTSGGADTQYF
- - TRBJ1-5 TRBV21-1 TGTGCCAGCAGCAAAGACGGGTCGGCAGGGGAGGACAATCAGCCCCAGCATTTT CASSKDGSAGEDNQPQHF
- - TRBJ1-5 TRBV19 TGTGCCAGTAGGGCGCAGGGTATCAATCAGCCCCAGCATTTT CASRAQGINQPQHF
- - TRBJ2-2 TRBV16 TGTGCCAGCAGCCCGGGACACTATAACACCGGGGAGCTGTTTTTT CASSPGHYNTGELFF
- - TRBJ1-1 TRBV6-1 TGTGCCAGCAGTGTTTTATTGGCCGGACAGGAAGCTTTCTTT CASSVLLAGQEAFF
- TRBD1 TRBJ2-2 TRBV6-4 TGTGCCAGCACCTGGACAGGGGGCACCGGGGAGCTGTTTTTT CASTWTGGTGELFF
- TRBD1 TRBJ2-5 TRBV5-6 TGTGCCAGCAGCTTCGGGACAGGGGGGTTAATGACCCAGTACTTC CASSFGTGGLMTQYF
once - TRBJ2-7 TRBV7-2 TGTGCCAGCAGTCCCGCCCCGGCCGGCTCCAACGAGCAGTACTTC CASSPAPAGSNEQYF
- - TRBJ1-5 TRBV15 TGTGCCACCAGCAGAGGGGGAATCGGCATCGATCAGCCCCAGCATTTT CATSRGGIGIDQPQHF
- - TRBJ1-1 TRBV28 TGTGCCAGCAGGGGGTGGGTAGGGGGAAAGAACACTGAAGCTTTCTTT CASRGWVGGKNTEAFF
- TRBD1 TRBJ2-5 TRBV5-6 TGTGCCAGCAGCTTGTGGGGACAGAAAGAGACCCAGTACTTC CASSLWGQKETQYF
- TRBD2 TRBJ2-1 TRBV5-6 TGTGCCAGCAGCTTGGTCGGGACTAGCGGCGACAATGAGCAGTTCTTC CASSLVGTSGDNEQFF
- TRBD1 TRBJ2-6 TRBV18 TGTGCCAGCTCACCGGTAGGGACAGCCCCCTTGGGGGCCAACGTCCTGACTTTC CASSPVGTAPLGANVLTF
- TRBD2 TRBJ2-3 TRBV5-1 TGCGCCAGCGAAGTAAGCGGGGTTCGCACAGATACGCAGTATTTT CASEVSGVRTDTQYF
- TRBD2 TRBJ2-5 TRBV5-1 TGCGCCAGCAGCACGTCTAGCGGCAACTTTGGGGAGACCCAGTACTTC CASSTSSGNFGETQYF
- TRBD1 TRBJ1-1 TRBV5-6 TGTGCCAGCAGCTTGGAAGGGGGCGGCACTGAAGCTTTCTTT CASSLEGGGTEAFF
- - TRBJ1-5 TRBV7-9 TGTGCCAGCAGCCGCGGAGGGGGGATGAATCAGCCCCAGCATTTT CASSRGGGMNQPQHF
- - TRBJ2-7 TRBV2 TGTGCCAGCGAGGCGGCAGGGTCCTACGAGCAGTACTTC CASEAAGSYEQYF
- TRBD1 TRBJ2-7 TRBV6-4 TGTGCCAGCAGCCGGGACAGGTCCTACGAGCAGTACTTC CASSRDRSYEQYF
- - TRBJ2-7 TRBV27 TGTGCCAGCAGCCGTTACGGCTACGAGCAGTACTTC CASSRYGYEQYF
- - TRBJ2-2 TRBV15 TGTGCCACCAGCAAGCCCCAGGACACCGGGGAGCTGTTTTTT CATSKPQDTGELFF
- - TRBJ1-1 TRBV5-4 TGTGCCAGCAGCTGGGAGGTTTCGAACACTGAAGCTTTCTTT CASSWEVSNTEAFF
- - TRBJ2-6 TRBV10-3 TGTGCCATCAGTGAGGTGACACAGGGAACTGGGGCCAACGTCCTGACTTTC CAISEVTQGTGANVLTF
- - TRBJ1-1 TRBV6-6 TGTGCCAGCAAGCCGGGGGCGGAGAACACTGAAGCTTTCTTT CASKPGAENTEAFF
- TRBD1 TRBJ1-2 TRBV4-2 TGTGCCAGCAGCCATGGACAGGGGGCGAACCTCTATGGCTACACCTTC CASSHGQGANLYGYTF
- TRBD2 TRBJ2-1 TRBV7-2 TGTGCCAGCAGCCGGACTAGCGGAGTTTACAATGAGCAGTTCTTC CASSRTSGVYNEQFF
- - TRBJ2-6 TRBV10-3 TGTGCCATCAGTGAGTCCGGAGCGTCTGGGGCCAACGTCCTGACTTTC CAISESGASGANVLTF
- TRBD1 TRBJ2-2 TRBV11-3 TGTGCCAGCAGCCCCCGGGGACAGGGGGCCGGGGAGCTGTTTTTT CASSPRGQGAGELFF
- TRBD1 TRBJ1-4 TRBV5-1 TGCGCCAGCAGCCTCGGGACAGGTTTCGAAAAACTGTTTTTT CASSLGTGFEKLFF
once - TRBJ2-7 TRBV6-1 TGTGCCAGCCACCGGGACCGCGCCTACGAGCAGTACTTC CASHRDRAYEQYF